Listed below are T cell receptor beta chains from one sample, sequenced in a study of cytotoxic CD8 clonotypes in ibrutinib-treated CLL. Method: immunoSEQ multiplex PCR; TCRdb's copy keeps in-frame clones and lacks some. This table holds 35,000 or so clones, 71% found once. This material consisted of PBMCs, taken at disease progression, from a patient treated with ibrutinib. The receptor set was obtained from a human donor with chronic lymphocytic leukemia. CDR3s include the opening cysteine and the closing phenylalanine or tryptophan. A D gene is named only where the DNA matches it firmly. Clone size, where shown, is once, few, many, or a class for clones that have expanded.

CDR3: CASSFDRGPGNTIYF
DNA: TGCGCCAGCAGCTTTGACAGGGGCCCCGGAAACACCATATATTTT
J: TRBJ1-3
V: TRBV5-1
D: TRBD1
size: NA

CDR3: CASSDSTSNEKLFF
DNA: TGTGCCAGCAGCGACAGCACGTCTAATGAAAAACTGTTTTTT
J: TRBJ1-4
V: TRBV7-8
D: NA
size: NA

CDR3: CASTLSGTRGTWGYTF
DNA: TGTGCCAGTACCCTCTCCGGGACACGGGGGACCTGGGGCTACACCTTC
J: TRBJ1-2
V: TRBV19
D: NA
size: NA

CDR3: CASSYSYYQETQYF
DNA: TGTGCCAGCAGTTACTCCTACTACCAAGAGACCCAGTACTTC
J: TRBJ2-5
V: TRBV6-5
D: NA
size: NA

CDR3: CASSFRAGNNQPQHF
DNA: TGTGCCAGCAGTTTCCGGGCAGGGAACAATCAGCCCCAGCATTTT
J: TRBJ1-5
V: TRBV6-6
D: NA
size: NA

CDR3: CASSQDRGASANTGELFF
DNA: TGCGCCAGCAGCCAAGATAGGGGAGCCTCAGCGAACACCGGGGAGCTGTTTTTT
J: TRBJ2-2
V: TRBV4-1
D: NA
size: NA

CDR3: CASSQGVGTDTQYF
DNA: TGTGCCAGCAGCCAGGGGGTGGGGACAGATACGCAGTATTTT
J: TRBJ2-3
V: TRBV7-6
D: TRBD1
size: NA

CDR3: CASSVVPGVSGNTIYF
DNA: TGTGCCAGCAGCGTAGTTCCGGGAGTCTCTGGAAACACCATATATTTT
J: TRBJ1-3
V: TRBV9
D: NA
size: NA

CDR3: CASSRHGPNGNEQFF
DNA: TGTGCCAGCAGTCGCCACGGACCCAACGGGAATGAGCAGTTCTTC
J: TRBJ2-1
V: TRBV6-1
D: NA
size: once

CDR3: CASSPSPSYGYTF
DNA: TGTGCCAGCAGCCCGAGTCCTTCCTATGGCTACACCTTC
J: TRBJ1-2
V: TRBV7-8
D: NA
size: NA

CDR3: CSVDRGLHTEAFF
DNA: TGCAGCGTTGACCGGGGACTACACACTGAAGCTTTCTTT
J: TRBJ1-1
V: TRBV29-1
D: NA
size: few

CDR3: CASSLGTSGGYEQYF
DNA: TGTGCCAGCAGTTTAGGGACTAGCGGGGGTTACGAGCAGTACTTC
J: TRBJ2-7
V: TRBV27
D: TRBD2
size: NA

CDR3: CSVIRQGGTDTQYF
DNA: TGCAGCGTAATCCGACAGGGTGGGACAGATACGCAGTATTTT
J: TRBJ2-3
V: TRBV29-1
D: TRBD1
size: NA

CDR3: CASIPNREDTEAFF
DNA: TGTGCCAGCATCCCCAACCGGGAGGACACTGAAGCTTTCTTT
J: TRBJ1-1
V: TRBV6-5
D: NA
size: NA

CDR3: CASSETRTSGNTIYF
DNA: TGTGCCAGCAGTGAAACCCGGACCTCTGGAAACACCATATATTTT
J: TRBJ1-3
V: TRBV6-1
D: NA
size: once

CDR3: CASSPAMGGRYGYTF
DNA: TGTGCCAGCAGCCCGGCGATGGGGGGTCGGTATGGCTACACCTTC
J: TRBJ1-2
V: TRBV9
D: NA
size: NA

CDR3: CASSKGGRVNSPLHF
DNA: TGTGCCAGCAGCAAAGGTGGCAGAGTAAATTCACCCCTCCACTTT
J: TRBJ1-6
V: TRBV21-1
D: NA
size: NA

CDR3: CASSLGTGADSPLHF
DNA: TGTGCCAGCAGCTTAGGGACAGGGGCAGATTCACCCCTCCACTTT
J: TRBJ1-6
V: TRBV7-8
D: TRBD1
size: few

CDR3: CASSYSGSEGYEQYF
DNA: TGTGCCAGCAGTTACTCGGGGTCGGAAGGCTACGAGCAGTACTTC
J: TRBJ2-7
V: TRBV6-6
D: NA
size: NA

CDR3: CASSATTSAYEQYF
DNA: TGTGCCAGCAGTGCCACGACTAGCGCCTACGAGCAGTACTTC
J: TRBJ2-7
V: TRBV6-1
D: TRBD2
size: NA

CDR3: CASSFGPTNEQFF
DNA: TGTGCCAGCAGCTTCGGGCCCACCAATGAGCAGTTCTTC
J: TRBJ2-1
V: TRBV7-8
D: NA
size: NA

CDR3: CASGETGARNEQYF
DNA: TGTGCCAGTGGTGAGACAGGGGCCAGGAACGAGCAGTACTTC
J: TRBJ2-7
V: TRBV7-9
D: TRBD1
size: NA

CDR3: CASSQSWAPGTGVLETQYF
DNA: TGCGCCAGCAGTCAATCATGGGCCCCGGGGACAGGGGTACTAGAGACCCAGTACTTC
J: TRBJ2-5
V: TRBV23-1
D: TRBD1
size: NA

CDR3: CASSPTGGSGANVLTF
DNA: TGTGCCAGCAGCCCGACAGGGGGATCTGGGGCCAACGTCCTGACTTTC
J: TRBJ2-6
V: TRBV5-8
D: TRBD1
size: few

CDR3: CASRPDGSSYEQYF
DNA: TGTGCCAGCAGGCCTGATGGGAGCTCCTACGAGCAGTACTTC
J: TRBJ2-7
V: TRBV6-1
D: NA
size: NA

CDR3: CSGAGLAGGRTYEQYF
DNA: TGCAGCGGCGCGGGACTAGCGGGGGGCCGCACCTACGAGCAGTACTTC
J: TRBJ2-7
V: TRBV29-1
D: TRBD2
size: NA

CDR3: CASSLGSSAGGETQYF
DNA: TGTGCCAGCAGCTTAGGGTCGTCGGCAGGGGGAGAGACCCAGTACTTC
J: TRBJ2-5
V: TRBV7-9
D: TRBD1
size: few

CDR3: CASSSITDTQYF
DNA: TGTGCCAGCAGCTCTATCACAGATACGCAGTATTTT
J: TRBJ2-3
V: TRBV11-1
D: NA
size: NA

CDR3: CASSLDRLAGGRWDTQYF
DNA: TGTGCCAGCAGCTTAGATCGTTTAGCGGGGGGCCGGTGGGATACGCAGTATTTT
J: TRBJ2-3
V: TRBV11-2
D: TRBD2
size: NA

CDR3: CASSLYGGQEQFF
DNA: TGCGCCAGCAGCTTGTACGGGGGCCAAGAGCAGTTCTTC
J: TRBJ2-1
V: TRBV5-1
D: NA
size: NA

CDR3: CASSSRTGAYEQYF
DNA: TGTGCCAGCAGTTCGCGGACTGGAGCCTACGAGCAGTACTTC
J: TRBJ2-7
V: TRBV6-5
D: NA
size: NA

CDR3: CASSISVYGYTF
DNA: TGTGCCAGTAGTATTTCGGTCTATGGCTACACCTTC
J: TRBJ1-2
V: TRBV19
D: NA
size: NA

CDR3: CASSLQGSVGGRNYGYTF
DNA: TGTGCCAGCAGTTTACAGGGGAGTGTAGGTGGCCGTAACTATGGCTACACCTTC
J: TRBJ1-2
V: TRBV27
D: NA
size: NA

CDR3: CASRGDVSEGYTF
DNA: TGTGCCAGCAGGGGGGACGTGAGTGAGGGCTACACCTTC
J: TRBJ1-2
V: TRBV28
D: NA
size: NA

CDR3: CANPGQSLFTEAFF
DNA: TGTGCCAACCCCGGGCAGTCCCTTTTCACTGAAGCTTTCTTT
J: TRBJ1-1
V: TRBV27
D: NA
size: few

CDR3: CASSLERAGANVLTF
DNA: TGTGCCAGCAGCTTGGAGCGGGCTGGGGCCAACGTCCTGACTTTC
J: TRBJ2-6
V: TRBV5-6
D: NA
size: NA

CDR3: CASGSRHGGNTIYF
DNA: TGTGCCAGTGGGTCTAGACACGGAGGAAACACCATATATTTT
J: TRBJ1-3
V: TRBV2
D: NA
size: NA

CDR3: CASSLVGGQSLYNEQFF
DNA: TGTGCCAGCAGCTTAGTTGGAGGACAGAGCCTCTACAATGAGCAGTTCTTC
J: TRBJ2-1
V: TRBV7-6
D: NA
size: once